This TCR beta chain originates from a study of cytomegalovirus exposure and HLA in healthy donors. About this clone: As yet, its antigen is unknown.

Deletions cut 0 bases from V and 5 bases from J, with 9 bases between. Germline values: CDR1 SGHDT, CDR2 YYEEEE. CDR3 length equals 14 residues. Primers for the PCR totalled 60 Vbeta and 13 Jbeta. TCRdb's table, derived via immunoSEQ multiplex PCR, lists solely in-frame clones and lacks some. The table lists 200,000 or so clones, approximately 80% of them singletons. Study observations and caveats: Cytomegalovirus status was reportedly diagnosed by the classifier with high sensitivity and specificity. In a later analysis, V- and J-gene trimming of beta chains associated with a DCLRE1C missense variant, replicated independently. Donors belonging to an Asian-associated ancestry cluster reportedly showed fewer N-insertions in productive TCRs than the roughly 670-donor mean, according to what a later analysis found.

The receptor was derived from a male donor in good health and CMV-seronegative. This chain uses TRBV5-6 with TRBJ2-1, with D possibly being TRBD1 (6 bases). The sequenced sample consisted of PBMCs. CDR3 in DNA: TGTGCCAGCAGCTTGGTGTCAGGGGACAATGAGCAGTTCTTC. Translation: CASSLVSGDNEQFF. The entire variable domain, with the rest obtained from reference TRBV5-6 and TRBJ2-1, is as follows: DAGVTQSPTHLIKTRGQQVTLRCSPKSGHDTVSWYQQALGQGPQFIFQYYEEEERQRGNFPDRFSGHQFPNYSSELNVNALLLGDSALYLCASSLVSGDNEQFFGPGTRLTVL.